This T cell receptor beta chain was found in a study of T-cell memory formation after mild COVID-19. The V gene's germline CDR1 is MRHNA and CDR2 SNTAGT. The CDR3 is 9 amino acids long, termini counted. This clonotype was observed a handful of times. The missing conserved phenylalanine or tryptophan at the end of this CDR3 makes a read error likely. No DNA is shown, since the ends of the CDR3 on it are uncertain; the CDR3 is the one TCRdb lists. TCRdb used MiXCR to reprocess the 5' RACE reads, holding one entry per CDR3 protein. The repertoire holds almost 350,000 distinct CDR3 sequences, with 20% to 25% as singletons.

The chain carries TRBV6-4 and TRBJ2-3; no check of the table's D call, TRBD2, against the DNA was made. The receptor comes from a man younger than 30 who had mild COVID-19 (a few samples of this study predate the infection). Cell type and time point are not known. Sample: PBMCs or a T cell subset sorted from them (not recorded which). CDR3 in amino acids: CASNLKGPP.